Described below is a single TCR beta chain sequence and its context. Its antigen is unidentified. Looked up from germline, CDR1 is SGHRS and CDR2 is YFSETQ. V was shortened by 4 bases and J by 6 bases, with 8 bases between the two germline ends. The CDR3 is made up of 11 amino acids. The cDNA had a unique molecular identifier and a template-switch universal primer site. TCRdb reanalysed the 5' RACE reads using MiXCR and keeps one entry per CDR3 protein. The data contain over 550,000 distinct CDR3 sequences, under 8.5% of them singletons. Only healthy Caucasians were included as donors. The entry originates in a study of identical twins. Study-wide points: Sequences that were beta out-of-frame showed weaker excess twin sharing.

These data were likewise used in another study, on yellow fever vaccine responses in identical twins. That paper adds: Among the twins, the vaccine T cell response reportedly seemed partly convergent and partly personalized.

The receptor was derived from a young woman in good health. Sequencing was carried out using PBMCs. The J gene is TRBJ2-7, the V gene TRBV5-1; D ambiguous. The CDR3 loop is CASSTRTEQYF. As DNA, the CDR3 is TGCGCCAGCAGCACCAGGACCGAGCAGTACTTC.